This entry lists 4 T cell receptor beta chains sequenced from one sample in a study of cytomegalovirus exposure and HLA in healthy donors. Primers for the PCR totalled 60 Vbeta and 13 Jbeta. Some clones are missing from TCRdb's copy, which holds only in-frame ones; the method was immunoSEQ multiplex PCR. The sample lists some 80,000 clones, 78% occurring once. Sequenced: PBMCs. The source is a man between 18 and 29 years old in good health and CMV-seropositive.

The CDR3 is CASKPTSGRQETQYF. CDR3 nucleotides: TGTGCCAGCAAACCGACTAGCGGGAGACAGGAGACCCAGTACTTC. This rearrangement joins TRBV6-1 to TRBJ2-5, with 12 nucleotides matching TRBD2. Losses at the gene ends were 7 bases for V and 5 bases for J; bases not matched to a gene: 8. The CDR3 spans 15 residues. Germline lookup yields CDR1 MNHNS and CDR2 SASEGT.

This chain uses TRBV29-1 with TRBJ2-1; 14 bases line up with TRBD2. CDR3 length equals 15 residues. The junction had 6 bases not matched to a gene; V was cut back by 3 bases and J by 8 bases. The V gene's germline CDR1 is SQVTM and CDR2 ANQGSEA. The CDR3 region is CSVDKGLAGAHEQFF. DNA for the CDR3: TGCAGCGTTGACAAGGGACTAGCGGGAGCGCATGAGCAGTTCTTC.

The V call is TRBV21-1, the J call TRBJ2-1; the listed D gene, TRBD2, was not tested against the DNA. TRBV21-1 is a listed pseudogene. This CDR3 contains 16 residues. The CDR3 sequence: CASTAYLHTRNNEQFF. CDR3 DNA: TGTGCCAGCACCGCTTACCTCCATACGAGAAACAATGAGCAGTTCTTC.

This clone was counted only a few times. The CDR3 region is CASSFSGRGSETQYF. The CDR3 nucleotides read TGCGCCAGCAGCTTTAGCGGGAGAGGTAGTGAGACCCAGTACTTC. J is TRBJ2-5 and V is TRBV5-1, with 9 nucleotides matching TRBD2. Per the germline V gene, CDR1 is SGHRS and CDR2 is YFSETQ. The V and J ends lost 2 bases and 5 bases, in that order; junction bases with no gene match: 7. The CDR3 totals 15 residues.